Presented here are 18 T cell receptor beta chains from one specimen sequenced in a study of tissue T cells after allogeneic stem cell transplantation. Sequenced by immunoSEQ multiplex PCR; TCRdb stores in-frame clones only, minus some. The sample consists of over 3,500 clones, about 41% of them appearing once. Time point of the sample: mouse harvest day 14 after allogeneic transplant. The graft held 10^6 splenic CD5+ T cells and 10^7 T-cell-depleted bone marrow cells. The sequenced sample consisted of gut tissue. These receptor sequences come from a female BALB/c mouse given C57BL/6 T cells with graft-versus-host disease after an allogeneic hematopoietic cell transplant.

Turning to this clone: Mouse gene names apply. Read sequence stops 1 residue before the CDR3 end, and the germline J gene provides the missing end. This chain uses TRBV26 with TRBJ2-4; 9 bases fit TRBD1. Losses at the gene ends were 6 bases for V and 6 bases for J; bases not matched to a gene: 4. Germline lookup yields CDR1 KGHPV and CDR2 FQNQEV (reference sequence). The CDR3 covers 13 residues. CDR3 bases read: TGTGCCAGCAGGACAGGGGGGAGGAACACCTTGTAC. Protein: CASRTGGRNTLY. From start to end, the CDR3 is CASRTGGRNTLYF.

This clone was counted between two and nine times. Germline and genes: mouse. CDR3 DNA (partial): TGTGCCAGCAGCTTAAAGGGGACTGGGGGGGCGAGGGAACAGTAC. The encoded protein is CASSLKGTGGAREQY. The entire CDR3 sequence reads CASSLKGTGGAREQYF. The chain recombines TRBV3 with TRBJ2-7, with 14 bases aligning to TRBD2. From the germline J gene comes the end of the CDR3, since the read stops 1 residue before it. The CDR3 consists of 16 residues. Germline V lookup: CDR1 SNHLY, CDR2 FYNGKV (reference sequence). Trimming at V came to 2 bases and at J to 7 bases, leaving 7 bases not matched to a gene.

As for this clone: Gene names and germline match the mouse. Read data end 1 residue before the CDR3 end; the end is taken from the germline J gene. The gene calls are TRBV26 and TRBJ1-3; D possibly corresponds to TRBD1 (6 bases). V gave up 6 bases and J gave up 0 bases, with 9 bases separating them. The CDR3 sequence is 14 residues long. Germline CDR1 KGHPV, CDR2 FQNQEV (reference sequence). CDR3 DNA (partial): TGTGCCAGCAGCCCGGACAGTTCTGGAAATACGCTCTAT. Translation: CASSPDSSGNTLY. In full, the CDR3 is CASSPDSSGNTLYF.

Details on this clone: Gene names and germline refer to mouse. Read coverage stops 1 residue before the CDR3 terminus; the germline J gene supplies the remainder. This rearrangement joins TRBV31 to TRBJ1-2; 7 positions match TRBD1. From germline, CDR1 is GKSSPN and CDR2 SITVG. The CDR3 is made up of 15 amino acids. With V trimmed by 1 base and J by 2 bases, 7 bases remained unmatched. CDR3 sequence reads: CAWSRDSGPNSDYTF. CDR3 DNA (partial): TGTGCCTGGAGTCGGGACAGCGGGCCGAACTCCGACTACACC.

This clone showed up just a few times. Gene names refer to mouse genes. The read comes to an end 1 residue before the CDR3 does, leaving the germline J gene to fill in the end. The chain recombines TRBV13-3 with TRBJ1-5; no clear D. The germline CDR1 and CDR2 sequences are NNHDY and SYVADS. V lost 2 bases, J lost 0 bases, and 6 bases lay in between. CDR3 length: 14 amino acids. The CDR3: CASSERDNNQAPLF. The sequenced part of the CDR3 DNA is TGTGCCAGCAGTGAAAGGGATAACAACCAGGCTCCGCTT.

Comments on this clone: The genes are named according to mouse. Read coverage stops 1 residue before the CDR3 terminus; the germline J gene supplies the remainder. This rearrangement joins TRBV20 to TRBJ2-4; D gene ambiguous. The CDR3 consists of 13 residues. Between the trimmed V and J ends, which lost 6 bases and 2 bases, there was a span of 12 bases. The V gene's germline CDR1 is GFQATS and CDR2 STVNSAI. The CDR3 loop is CGARPGVQNTLYF. The sequenced part of the CDR3 DNA is TGTGGTGCCAGGCCCGGGGTTCAAAACACCTTGTAC.

For this clone: Gene names denote mouse genes. The observed sequence ends 1 residue before the CDR3 terminus, with the missing tail filled in from the germline J gene. The chain links TRBV16 to TRBJ2-1; 7 bases match TRBD2. With V trimmed by 3 bases and J by 7 bases, 3 bases remained unmatched. Germline-derived CDR1 and CDR2 are SGHSA and FRNQAP. The CDR3 is made up of 13 amino acids. CDR3: CASSLGGGAEQFF. The sequenced CDR3 bases are TGTGCAAGCAGCTTGGGGGGGGGAGCTGAGCAGTTC.

Judged by abundance, this clone is large (0.1 to 1%). Germline and genes: mouse. The CDR3 goes on 1 residue after the read ends, and that part is filled in from the germline J gene. The chain combines TRBV19 with TRBJ2-1; D remains ambiguous. V shed 2 bases and J shed 3 bases, with 9 bases lying between them. Per the germline V gene, CDR1 is FNHDT and CDR2 is SITEND (reference sequence). The CDR3 loop spans 14 amino acids. CDR3: CASSIGVSYAEQFF. The CDR3 DNA, read in part, is TGTGCCAGCAGTATCGGGGTGAGCTATGCTGAGCAGTTC.

As regards this clone: Mouse gene names apply. CDR3: CASSLRGQGYEQYF. Partial CDR3 DNA: TGTGCCAGCAGTCTGAGGGGACAGGGGTATGAACAGTAC. The chain carries TRBV26 and TRBJ2-7; 10 nucleotides agree with TRBD1. The read terminates 1 residue before the CDR3 end, so the remaining end is supplied by the germline J gene. Germline CDR1 is KGHPV and CDR2 is FQNQEV (reference sequence). This CDR3 contains 14 residues. Trimming at V came to 2 bases and at J to 4 bases, leaving 2 bases not matched to a gene. Drawing the rest from reference TRBV26 and TRBJ2-7, the complete variable domain is NSKVIQTPRYLVKGQGQKAKMRCIPEKGHPVVFWYQQNKNNEFKFLINFQNQEVLQQIDMTEKRFSAECPSNSPCSLEIQSSEAGDSALYLCASSLRGQGYEQYFGPGTRLTVL.

Notes on this clone: The genes are named according to mouse. The sequenced CDR3 bases are TGTGCCAGCAGTCTGCCATATGCAAACACAGAAGTCTTC. Residues: CASSLPYANTEVF. The CDR3 reads in full as CASSLPYANTEVFF. The chain has TRBV26 and TRBJ1-1; D is ambiguous. Read coverage stops 1 residue before the CDR3 terminus; the germline J gene supplies the remainder. Trimming cost V 2 bases and J 0 bases, with 7 bases left between them. CDR3 length equals 14 residues. Looked up from germline, CDR1 is KGHPV and CDR2 is FQNQEV (reference sequence).

Comment on this clone: The genes are named according to mouse. CDR3 sequence: CASSPTGGAPTGQLYF. The covered CDR3 bases are TGTGCCAGCAGCCCGACTGGGGGGGCGCCCACCGGGCAGCTCTAC. V gene TRBV26 combines with J gene TRBJ2-2; TRBD2 aligns across 12 bases. The CDR3 is cut off 1 residue early in the read; its end comes from the germline J gene. The CDR3 has 16 residues. The J segment lost 4 bases and the V segment lost 6 bases, leaving 6 bases of the junction unmatched. Germline loops: CDR1 KGHPV, CDR2 FQNQEV (reference sequence). The full variable domain, with the rest looked up from reference TRBV26 and TRBJ2-2, is NSKVIQTPRYLVKGQGQKAKMRCIPEKGHPVVFWYQQNKNNEFKFLINFQNQEVLQQIDMTEKRFSAECPSNSPCSLEIQSSEAGDSALYLCASSPTGGAPTGQLYFGEGSKLTVL.

Of note for this clone: The listed genes are named as in mouse. The read terminates 1 residue before the CDR3 end, so the remaining end is supplied by the germline J gene. This rearrangement joins TRBV3 to TRBJ2-4; perhaps D is TRBD1 or TRBD2 (5 bases each). Germline-derived CDR1 and CDR2 are SNHLY and FYNGKV (reference sequence). Trimming stripped 5 bases from V and 0 bases from J, with 9 bases between. CDR3 size: 14 residues. CDR3 bases read: TGTGCCAGCAGCCTCCGGGACAGTCAAAACACCTTGTAC. Protein: CASSLRDSQNTLY. The whole CDR3 is CASSLRDSQNTLYF.

By frequency in the sample, this clone is medium-sized. Gene names are mouse gene names. Read sequence stops 1 residue before the CDR3 end, and the germline J gene provides the missing end. The chain joins TRBV2 to TRBJ1-4; the D is unclear. Germline V lookup: CDR1 LGHNA, CDR2 YSYQKL. The V end lost 0 bases, the J end lost 5 bases, and 7 bases lay between the germline ends. The CDR3 extends over 14 amino acids. The CDR3 bases that were read are TGTGCCAGCAGCCAAGAAAGGTATAACGAAAGATTATTT. It encodes CASSQERYNERLF. The whole CDR3 protein is CASSQERYNERLFF.

Notes on this clone: The genes and germline here are from mouse. CDR3 DNA (partial): TGTGCCAGCAGTCGGGACGGAATCTTCAACGAAAGATTATTT. It encodes CASSRDGIFNERLF. The full CDR3 reads CASSRDGIFNERLFF. The chain carries TRBV26 and TRBJ1-4; the D gene is possibly TRBD1 (5 bases). The read finishes 1 residue shy of the CDR3 end, and the germline J gene is used to complete it. The CDR3 has 15 residues. The germline CDR1 and CDR2 sequences are KGHPV and FQNQEV (reference sequence). With 4 bases removed from V and 4 bases from J, the gap between germline ends came to 13 bases.

Regarding this clone: Gene names and germline refer to mouse. The covered CDR3 bases are TGTGCCAGCATCCGGACTGGGGGCCAAGAAGACACCCAGTAC. This encodes CASIRTGGQEDTQY. The whole CDR3 sequence reads CASIRTGGQEDTQYF. The rearrangement joins TRBV19 to TRBJ2-5; 10 positions agree with TRBD2. Read coverage stops 1 residue before the CDR3 terminus; the germline J gene supplies the remainder. With V trimmed by 6 bases and J by 4 bases, 8 bases remained unmatched. CDR3 length: 15 amino acids. Per germline, CDR1 FNHDT and CDR2 SITEND (reference sequence).

Concerning this clone: Mouse germline and gene names are used. The CDR3 bases that were read are TGTGCCAGCAGTCCCGGACTGGGAAGGGCTGAGCAGTTC. Residues: CASSPGLGRAEQF. The CDR3 in full is CASSPGLGRAEQFF. V gene TRBV26 combines with J gene TRBJ2-1; TRBD2 agrees at 8 bases. The read terminates 1 residue before the CDR3 end, so the remaining end is supplied by the germline J gene. Per the germline V gene, CDR1 is KGHPV and CDR2 is FQNQEV (reference sequence). Trimming at V came to 4 bases and at J to 7 bases, leaving 6 bases not matched to a gene. CDR3 length equals 14 residues.

Remarks on this clone: Gene and germline names: mouse. The sequenced fragment ends 1 residue before the CDR3 boundary, so the rest is inferred from the germline J gene. V and J are TRBV26 and TRBJ2-4, with a tentative D call TRBD1 (5 bases). Germline V lookup: CDR1 KGHPV, CDR2 FQNQEV (reference sequence). The CDR3 loop spans 12 amino acids. The V end was cut by 1 base, the J end by 6 bases, with 5 bases between. Partial CDR3 DNA: TGTGCCAGCAGTCTGTACAGGAACACCTTGTAC. Translated: CASSLYRNTLY. In full, the CDR3 is CASSLYRNTLYF.

A remark on this clone: Genes here carry mouse names. The read halts 1 residue ahead of the CDR3 end, with the missing end drawn from the germline J gene. V gene TRBV31 combines with J gene TRBJ2-3; 8 positions agree with TRBD2. Per the germline V gene, CDR1 is GKSSPN and CDR2 is SITVG. V lost 0 bases, J lost 0 bases, and 2 bases stayed unmatched. The CDR3 extends over 15 amino acids. The CDR3 bases that were read are TGTGCCTGGAGTCTTCTGGGGGGTAGTGCAGAAACGCTGTAT. Amino acids: CAWSLLGGSAETLY. The entire CDR3 protein is CAWSLLGGSAETLYF. Full variable domain (remainder filled in from reference TRBV31 and TRBJ2-3): AQTIHQWPVAEIKAVGSPLSLGCTIKGKSSPNLYWYWQATGGTLQQLFYSITVGQVESVVQLNLSASRPKDDQFILSTEKLLLSHSGFYLCAWSLLGGSAETLYFGSGTRLTVL.